Each of the 9 T cell receptor beta chains below was sequenced from the same sample in a study of Graves' ophthalmopathy and Graves' hyperthyroidism. RNA transcripts were the template, and TCR beta CDR3 regions were amplified from them. The first round was an RT-PCR with HTBI primers, and the second round was a multiplex PCR. TCRdb re-analysed the multiplex PCR reads in MiXCR, keeping a single row per CDR3 protein. The repertoire holds hundreds of thousands of distinct CDR3 sequences, with just over 40% as singletons. The sample comprised peripheral blood. These receptors came from an adult man with Graves' ophthalmopathy.

This chain links TRBV15 with TRBJ2-5; perhaps D is TRBD1 or TRBD2 (5 bases each). This CDR3 is built from 16 residues. V lost 0 bases, J lost 5 bases, and 16 bases lay in between. Germline CDR1 and CDR2: LNHNV and YYDKDF (reference sequence). CDR3 sequence (DNA): TGTGCCACCAGCAGAGATCGCGCCACTTGGGGGGAGACCCAGTACTTC. Protein: CATSRDRATWGETQYF.

This clonotype has ten or more counts. The chain carries TRBV25-1 and TRBJ2-2, with 7 bases fitting TRBD2. Losses at the gene ends were 8 bases for V and 1 base for J; bases not matched to a gene: 1. This CDR3 has 13 amino acids. Germline CDR1 MGHDK, CDR2 SYGVNS. CDR3 sequence reads: CASGRGNTGELFF. CDR3 DNA: TGTGCCAGCGGGAGGGGGAACACCGGGGAGCTGTTTTTT.

This chain joins TRBV15 and TRBJ1-2; 8 nucleotides align to TRBD1. The CDR3 spans 14 residues. V dropped 2 bases and J dropped 4; count of bases not matched to a gene: 3. Germline V gene data show CDR1 as LNHNV and CDR2 as YYDKDF (reference sequence). The CDR3 DNA reads as TGTGCCACCAGCAGACGGACAGGGACCTATGGCTACACCTTC. This sequence encodes CATSRRTGTYGYTF.

Remarks on this clonotype: With a much larger clone just one base away, this may be a read error. V and J are TRBV5-1 and TRBJ1-1; D may be TRBD1 (5 bases). Germline CDR1 SGHRS, CDR2 YFSETQ. This CDR3 is built from 14 residues. V was pared by 4 bases and J by 5 bases, with 15 bases between. CDR3 residues: CASSQQTGGTEAFF. CDR3 DNA sequence: TGCGCCAGCAGCCAACAGACGGGGGGGACTGAAGCTTTCTTT.

The J gene is TRBJ1-3, the V gene TRBV12-3 or TRBV12-4, with TRBD1 matching over 7 bases. CDR3 size: 16 residues. V dropped 8 bases and J dropped 0; count of bases not matched to a gene: 10. DNA for the CDR3: TGTGCCAGCGGAGACAGGGAGGTCTTCTCTGGAAACACCATATATTTT. Amino acid sequence: CASGDREVFSGNTIYF.

Many counts were recorded for this clonotype. The chain is built from TRBV29-1 and TRBJ2-2; D is perhaps TRBD1 (6 bases). This CDR3 comprises 14 residues. Trimming cost V 3 bases and J 4 bases, with 12 bases left between them. The V gene's germline CDR1 is SQVTM and CDR2 ANQGSEA. The CDR3 nucleotides are TGCAGCGTTGAGGAACAGGGCGGCACCGGGGAGCTGTTTTTT. As protein: CSVEEQGGTGELFF.

V and J are TRBV20-1 and TRBJ1-2; TRBD1 aligns across 11 bases. V was pared by 2 bases and J by 3 bases, with 2 bases of the junction left unmatched. The CDR3 extends over 14 amino acids. Germline CDR1 is DFQATT and CDR2 is SNEGSKA (reference sequence). The CDR3: CSARPGQGDYGYTF. CDR3 DNA sequence: TGCAGTGCTAGACCGGGACAGGGGGACTATGGCTACACCTTC.

This clonotype has ten or more counts. This chain uses TRBV12-3 or TRBV12-4 with TRBJ2-7, with D maybe TRBD1 (5 bases). The CDR3 is 14 residues long. V lost 3 bases and J 2 bases, leaving 11 bases between the germline ends. The CDR3 protein is CASSFRQTAYEQYF. CDR3 DNA: TGTGCCAGCAGTTTCCGACAGACTGCCTACGAGCAGTACTTC.

On this clonotype: Just one base apart from a much larger clone, this may be a read error. This chain links TRBV7-9 with TRBJ1-5; unclear D gene. The CDR3 is made up of 15 amino acids. Germline values: CDR1 SEHNR, CDR2 FQNEAQ (reference sequence). The CDR3 sequence is CASSLAATSNQPQDF. The CDR3, as DNA: TGTGCCAGCAGCTTAGCCGCGACAAGCAATCAGCCCCAGGATTTT.